This TCR beta chain was sequenced during a study of T cell repertoires in cytomegalovirus infection. Across the whole study: Both a matching HLA type and CMV infection were indicated by public TCR beta signatures. General study findings and limits: Dominant in the ex vivo response were TCR beta clonotypes restricted by HLA-C and specific for CMV.

Details on this clonotype: Its specificity is unknown.

This CDR3 spans 13 amino acids. Germline V gene data show CDR1 as LNHNV and CDR2 as YYDKDF (reference sequence). V was pared by 0 bases and J by 9 bases, with 2 bases of the junction left unmatched. TCRdb redid the calling of the reads with MiXCR, one entry per CDR3 protein. The repertoire holds 450,000 to 550,000 distinct CDR3 sequences, with about two fifths as singletons. The origin of this receptor is a human donor in good health (CMV status not recorded). Some clones in this sample may be carry-over from other donors' samples. Sequenced material: cultured PBMCs, taken from culture after CMV antigen stimulation. The J gene is TRBJ2-1, the V gene TRBV15; 7 nucleotides align to TRBD1. This CDR3 reads CATSREGGGEQFF. CDR3 sequence (DNA): TGTGCCACCAGCAGAGAAGGGGGCGGTGAGCAGTTCTTC.